This T cell receptor beta chain was observed in a study of T cells after posttransplantation cyclophosphamide. Overall study results and limits: Blood and skin or GI T cell repertoires showed limited TRB overlap. Later post-transplant blood repertoires were often dominated by donor CD8+ memory clones.

Germline V CDR1 and CDR2: LGHNA, YSLEER. Trimming at V came to 3 bases and at J to 1 base, leaving 8 bases not matched to a gene. This CDR3 has 16 amino acids. The related graft donor's blood sample was taken on the day of bone marrow donation. Produced via immunoSEQ multiplex PCR; TCRdb's table is partial and in-frame only. The sample consists of some 12,000 clones, approximately 95% of them appearing once. In regard to this clone: Its antigen is not known.

Sequenced material: naive CD8+ T cells sorted from PBMCs. The sequence was collected from a man aged 25 to 40 in good health and a related stem cell transplant donor. V and J are TRBV4-3 and TRBJ2-5; TRBD1 aligns across 7 bases. CDR3 loop: CASSHQTGSLQETQYF. CDR3 DNA: TGCGCCAGCAGCCATCAGACAGGGTCCCTCCAAGAGACCCAGTACTTC.